This T cell receptor beta chain was sequenced for a study of cytomegalovirus exposure and HLA in healthy donors. This PCR relied on a set of 60 Vbeta primers and 13 Jbeta primers. Produced via immunoSEQ multiplex PCR; TCRdb's table is partial and in-frame only. The top ten hold more than 5% of the sample, which has roughly 100,000 clones, over 75% seen once. Findings of the study overall: As a later analysis showed, a missense DCLRE1C variant was linked to trimming of TCR beta V- and J-genes. Donors belonging to an Asian-associated ancestry cluster reportedly showed fewer N-insertions in productive TCRs than the 666-donor mean, according to what a later analysis found. Reportedly, HLA-A and HLA-B alleles of most subjects were accurately predicted from TCR beta. It was taken for granted in presence/absence analyses that sequencing depth across donors was roughly uniform.

For this clone: Its matching antigen is unknown.

Germline CDR1 LGHNT, CDR2 FRNRAP. V was trimmed by 2 bases and J by 1 base, leaving 12 bases between them. CDR3 length: 16 residues. The TCR originated in a man in his forties in good health and CMV-seropositive. What was sequenced was PBMCs. The chain employs TRBV12-5 and TRBJ1-5; perhaps TRBD1 as D (5 bases). DNA of the CDR3: TGTGCTAGTGGTTTGACCTGGGGGGAGAGCAATCAGCCCCAGCATTTT. This translates into CASGLTWGESNQPQHF.